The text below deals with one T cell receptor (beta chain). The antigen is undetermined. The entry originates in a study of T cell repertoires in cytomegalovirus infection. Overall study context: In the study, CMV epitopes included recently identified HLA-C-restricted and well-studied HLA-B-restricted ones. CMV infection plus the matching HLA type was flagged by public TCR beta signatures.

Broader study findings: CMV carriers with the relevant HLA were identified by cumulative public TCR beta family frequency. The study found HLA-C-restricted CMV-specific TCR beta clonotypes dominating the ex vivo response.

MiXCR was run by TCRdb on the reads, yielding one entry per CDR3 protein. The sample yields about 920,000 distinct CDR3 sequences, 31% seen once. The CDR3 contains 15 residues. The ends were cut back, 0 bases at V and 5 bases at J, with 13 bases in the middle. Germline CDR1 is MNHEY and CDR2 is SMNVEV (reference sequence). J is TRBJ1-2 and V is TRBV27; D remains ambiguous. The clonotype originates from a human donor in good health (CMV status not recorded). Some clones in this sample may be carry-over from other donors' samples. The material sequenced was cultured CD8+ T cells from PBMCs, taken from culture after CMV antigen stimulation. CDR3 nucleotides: TGTGCCAGCAGTTTATCACCTCCTAGAGTTTATGGCTACACCTTC. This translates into CASSLSPPRVYGYTF.